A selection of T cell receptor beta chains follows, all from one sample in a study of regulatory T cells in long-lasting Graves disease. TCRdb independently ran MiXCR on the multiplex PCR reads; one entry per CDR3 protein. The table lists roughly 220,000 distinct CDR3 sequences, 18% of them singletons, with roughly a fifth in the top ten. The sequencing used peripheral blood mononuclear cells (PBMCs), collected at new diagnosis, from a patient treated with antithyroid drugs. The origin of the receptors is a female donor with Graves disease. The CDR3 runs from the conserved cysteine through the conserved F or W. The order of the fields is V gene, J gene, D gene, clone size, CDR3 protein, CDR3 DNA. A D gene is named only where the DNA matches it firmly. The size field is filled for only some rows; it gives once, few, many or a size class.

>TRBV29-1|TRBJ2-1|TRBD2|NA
CSGERLAGGEQFF
TGCAGCGGAGAGAGACTAGCGGGTGGTGAGCAGTTCTTC
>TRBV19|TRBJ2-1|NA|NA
CASSSYRGLNNEQFF
TGTGCCAGTAGTTCGTACAGGGGACTTAACAATGAGCAGTTCTTC
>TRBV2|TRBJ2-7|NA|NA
CASGLFSYEQYF
TGTGCCAGCGGACTCTTTTCCTACGAGCAGTACTTC
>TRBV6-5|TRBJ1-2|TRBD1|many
CASSSLDRVRGYGYTF
TGTGCCAGCAGTTCTCTGGACAGGGTTAGGGGCTATGGCTACACCTTC
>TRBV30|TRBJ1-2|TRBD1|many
CAWRDRAYGGYTF
TGTGCCTGGAGGGACAGGGCATACGGAGGCTACACCTTC
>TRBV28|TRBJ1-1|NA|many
CASSHGGNTEAFF
TGTGCCAGCAGTCACGGGGGGAACACTGAAGCTTTCTTT
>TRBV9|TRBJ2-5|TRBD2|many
CASTRGNRGGLAGVETQYF
TGTGCCAGCACCCGGGGGAACAGGGGGGGACTAGCGGGAGTAGAGACCCAGTACTTC
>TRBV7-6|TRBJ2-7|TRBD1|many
CASSREADRGYEQYF
TGTGCCAGCAGCCGAGAGGCGGACAGGGGCTACGAGCAGTACTTC
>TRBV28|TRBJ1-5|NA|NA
CASSFDTDSNQPQHF
TGTGCCAGCAGTTTCGACACGGATAGCAATCAGCCCCAGCATTTT
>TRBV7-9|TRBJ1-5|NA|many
CASSSTRGPQPQHF
TGTGCCAGCAGCTCCACCCGGGGGCCTCAGCCCCAGCATTTT
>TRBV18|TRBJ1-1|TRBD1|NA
CASSHLGTGGTEAFF
TGTGCCAGCTCACACCTCGGGACAGGGGGGACTGAAGCTTTCTTT
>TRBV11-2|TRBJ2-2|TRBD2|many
CASSSPTSGYTGELFF
TGTGCCAGCAGCTCTCCGACTAGCGGTTACACCGGGGAGCTGTTTTTT
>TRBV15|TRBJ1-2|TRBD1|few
CATSRGRGQGYGYTF
TGTGCCACCAGCAGAGGGCGGGGACAGGGGTATGGCTACACCTTC
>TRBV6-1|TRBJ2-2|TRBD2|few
CASRITGTSGRANTGELFF
TGTGCCAGCAGAATTACAGGGACTAGCGGGAGGGCGAACACCGGGGAGCTGTTTTTT
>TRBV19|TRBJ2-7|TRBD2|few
CASSPTSGHTKKEQYF
TGTGCCAGTAGTCCGACTAGCGGTCACACCAAGAAGGAGCAGTACTTC
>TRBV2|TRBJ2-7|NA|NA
CASSLTRRDEQYF
TGTGCCAGCAGCTTAACAAGGAGGGACGAGCAGTACTTC
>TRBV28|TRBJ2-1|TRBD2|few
CASSSHVAGSSYNEQFF
TGTGCCAGCAGTTCCCACGTAGCGGGGAGCTCCTACAATGAGCAGTTCTTC
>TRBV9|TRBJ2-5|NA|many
CASSVLADQETQYF
TGTGCCAGCAGCGTATTAGCGGACCAAGAGACCCAGTACTTC
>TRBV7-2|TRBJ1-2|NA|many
CASSLSQKGYGYTF
TGTGCCAGCAGCTTGTCCCAGAAAGGATATGGCTACACCTTC
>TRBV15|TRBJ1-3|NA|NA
CATSRIGNTIYF
TGTGCCACCAGCAGAATCGGAAACACCATATATTTT
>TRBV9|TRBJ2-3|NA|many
CASSVGVDTDTQYF
TGTGCCAGCAGCGTAGGCGTCGACACAGATACGCAGTATTTT
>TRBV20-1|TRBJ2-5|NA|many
CSAGPVPGKETQYF
TGCAGTGCTGGACCCGTCCCCGGGAAAGAGACCCAGTACTTC
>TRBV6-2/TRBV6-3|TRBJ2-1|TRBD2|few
CASSSSGSVREQFF
TGTGCCAGCAGTTCTAGCGGGAGCGTGAGGGAGCAGTTCTTC
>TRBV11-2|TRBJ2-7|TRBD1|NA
CASSPRNRDRGDIYEQYF
TGTGCCAGCAGCCCGAGGAACCGGGACAGGGGAGACATCTACGAGCAGTACTTC
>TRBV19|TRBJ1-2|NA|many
CASSISVAVNYGYTF
TGTGCCAGTAGTATATCGGTCGCGGTAAACTATGGCTACACCTTC
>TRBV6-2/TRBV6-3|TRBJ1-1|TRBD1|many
CASSSQGAHTEAFF
TGTGCCAGCAGTTCACAGGGGGCGCATACTGAAGCTTTCTTT
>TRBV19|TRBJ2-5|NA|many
CASSTGTLQETQYF
TGTGCCAGTAGTACCGGGACACTACAAGAGACCCAGTACTTC
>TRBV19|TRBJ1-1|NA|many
CASRREPNTEAFF
TGTGCCAGTAGACGGGAACCCAACACTGAAGCTTTCTTT
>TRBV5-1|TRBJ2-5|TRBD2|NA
CASSSGGAAGQETQYF
TGCGCCAGCAGCTCCGGGGGGGCAGCCGGACAAGAGACCCAGTACTTC
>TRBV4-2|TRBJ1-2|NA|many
CASSPWGSGYGYTF
TGTGCCAGCAGCCCGTGGGGGTCTGGCTATGGCTACACCTTC
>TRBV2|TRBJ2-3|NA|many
CASSDMGVGTDTQYF
TGTGCCAGCAGTGATATGGGAGTAGGCACAGATACGCAGTATTTT
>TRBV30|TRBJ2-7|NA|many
CAWRAKGPGHVPYYEQYF
TGTGCCTGGAGGGCCAAAGGTCCGGGACACGTTCCATACTACGAGCAGTACTTC
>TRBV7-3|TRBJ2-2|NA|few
CASSPTRNTGELFF
TGTGCCAGCAGCCCGACTAGGAACACCGGGGAGCTGTTTTTT
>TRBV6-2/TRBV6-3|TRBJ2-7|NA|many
CASSYLTYEQYF
TGTGCCAGCAGTTACCTGACCTACGAGCAGTACTTC
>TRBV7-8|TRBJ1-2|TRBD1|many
CASSLEATGGFLDYGYTF
TGTGCCAGCAGCTTAGAAGCGACAGGGGGCTTTTTGGACTATGGCTACACCTTC
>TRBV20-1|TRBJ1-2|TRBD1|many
CSARVPGQGYGYTF
TGCAGTGCTAGAGTCCCGGGACAGGGGTATGGCTACACCTTC
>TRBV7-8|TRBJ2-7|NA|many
CASSTDGTEQYF
TGTGCCAGCAGCACCGATGGGACCGAGCAGTACTTC
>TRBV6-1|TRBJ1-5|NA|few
CASSGPSPGSQPQHF
TGTGCCAGCAGTGGTCCGAGTCCGGGTTCTCAGCCCCAGCATTTT
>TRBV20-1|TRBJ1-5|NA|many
CSARRDRSQHF
TGCAGTGCTCGACGGGACCGATCCCAGCATTTT
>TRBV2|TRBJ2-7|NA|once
CASTGDSVGGQYF
TGTGCCAGCACCGGGGACTCCGTGGGGGGGCAGTACTTC
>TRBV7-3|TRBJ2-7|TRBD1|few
CASSITGTGAYEQYF
TGTGCCAGCAGCATAACCGGGACAGGGGCCTACGAGCAGTACTTC
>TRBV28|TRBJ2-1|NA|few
CASSLGTGSSYNEQFF
TGTGCCAGCAGCCTAGGAACAGGGAGCTCCTACAATGAGCAGTTCTTC
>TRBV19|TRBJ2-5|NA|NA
CARHRVLGGETQYF
TGTGCCAGGCACAGGGTGCTAGGGGGTGAGACCCAGTACTTC
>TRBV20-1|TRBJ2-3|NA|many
CSASDYRTDTQYF
TGCAGTGCTAGCGACTACCGCACAGATACGCAGTATTTT
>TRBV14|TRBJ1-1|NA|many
CASSPWVMGTEAFF
TGTGCCAGCAGCCCCTGGGTCATGGGAACTGAAGCTTTCTTT
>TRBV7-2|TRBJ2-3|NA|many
CASSLRLTTDTQYF
TGTGCCAGCAGCTTACGTCTTACCACAGATACGCAGTATTTT
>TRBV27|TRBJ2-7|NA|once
CASSPDSEPAKQYF
TGTGCCAGCAGCCCGGACAGCGAACCAGCCAAGCAGTACTTC